The source of this T cell receptor beta chain is a study of T cell responses to AZD1222 COVID-19 vaccine. Overall study: Whether given at about 4 or about 12 weeks, second doses were pooled.

The protocol was immunoSEQ multiplex PCR, while the TCRdb copy is restricted to in-frame clones and leaves out a portion. The table shows about 160,000 clones, with about nine tenths occurring only once. Of note for this clone: Its antigen is currently unknown.

Whole-study findings and limits: Among vaccine-associated CD4 TCRs, coverage spanned spike, with dominance at 160-218 and 743-854. Sampling captured repertoires only after the peak T cell response. Most donors were white British and more were female, and clonal diversity was possibly underestimated.

The germline gives CDR1 GTSNPN, CDR2 SVGIG (reference sequence). With V trimmed by 4 bases and J by 7 bases, 18 bases remained unmatched. This CDR3 has 16 residues. Here the sequenced sample was peripheral blood, taken on day 0 of AZD1222 vaccination. This clonotype was sampled from an adult in good health. The genes are TRBV30 and TRBJ2-7, with 8 bases that match TRBD1. CDR3 bases: TGTGCCTGGACCATTTCAGGGGGCGCGGCTCTGAGGGAGCAGTACTTC. Translating it yields CAWTISGGAALREQYF.